Each of the 5 T cell receptor delta chains below was sequenced from the same sample in a study of Vδ1+ human thymocytes. These receptors have no known antigen. Overall study findings and caveats: Thymic TRG and TRD repertoires appeared highly polyclonal, with Gaussian CDR3 length distributions.

The template was reverse-transcribed extracted RNA. CDR3 amplicons came from multiplex PCR with pooled V-gene forward and constant-region reverse primers. TCRdb re-analyzed the multiplex PCR reads via CATT. The sample yields tens of thousands of delta-chain clones, about a sixth seen once. The sequenced sample consisted of Vdelta1+ gamma-delta thymocytes from the thymus. The sample's subset: FACS-sorted CD3+ TCRalphabeta- TCRVdelta1+ TCRVdelta2- thymocytes. These receptors were taken from a boy in the first two years of life who had congenital heart surgery.

This clone is deemed medium-sized. V and J are TRDV2 and TRDJ1; 10 bases map to TRDD3. The germline V gene encodes CDR1 GEAIGNYY and CDR2 EKD. V gave up 0 bases and J gave up 7 bases; unmatched junction bases: 7. The CDR3 runs 15 residues. The CDR3 loop is CACDTVQLGDPKLIF. The CDR3 DNA is TGTGCCTGTGACACCGTGCAACTGGGGGATCCTAAACTCATCTTT.

This clone was seen a few times. The chain recombines TRDV1 with TRDJ1; D is perhaps TRDD3 (5 bases). The CDR3 covers 18 residues. Germline V gene lookup returns CDR1 TSWWSYY and CDR2 QGS. The V and J ends lost 2 bases and 0 bases respectively, with 19 bases between them. CDR3 region: CALGEGNVYWTYTDKLIF. DNA of the CDR3: TGTGCTCTTGGGGAAGGGAACGTGTACTGGACGTACACCGATAAACTCATCTTT.

This chain connects TRDV3 to TRDJ1; 12 nucleotides match TRDD3. V lost 4 bases, J lost 4 bases, and 25 bases stayed unmatched. The CDR3 contains 20 residues. In germline, CDR1 is TVYSNPD, CDR2 GDNSRS (reference sequence). The chain's CDR3 is CASSSPQIRAGGYGNDKLIF. CDR3 sequence (DNA): TGTGCCTCCAGTTCCCCCCAAATTCGCGCTGGGGGATACGGAAACGATAAACTCATCTTT.

This clone was detected only a few times. This chain links TRDV1 with TRDJ1, with 9 bases lining up with TRDD3. CDR1 and CDR2 (germline): TSWWSYY, QGS. The CDR3 sequence is 22 residues long. V shed 5 bases and J 0 bases; nucleotides not matched to a gene: 25. The chain's CDR3 is CALGKLSPTSLGDSTYTDKLIF. The CDR3 region has the DNA TGTGCTCTTGGGAAGCTTAGTCCTACGAGTCTGGGGGATTCGACGTACACCGATAAACTCATCTTT.

This chain connects TRDV1 to TRDJ1, with 10 bases identical to TRDD3. Germline V CDR1 and CDR2: TSWWSYY, QGS. Unmatched junction bases numbered 9, after V lost 1 base and J lost 4 bases. The CDR3 extends over 17 amino acids. CDR3 nucleotides: TGTGCTCTTGGGGAACGGTCAAGATGGGGGATACACGATAAACTCATCTTT. Its protein product is CALGERSRWGIHDKLIF.